These T cell receptor beta chains were read from a single sample in a study of a mutant IDH1 vaccine in newly diagnosed glioma. The data were produced by immunoSEQ multiplex PCR, yet TCRdb's version contains in-frame clones alone and is incomplete. The sample contains 30,000 to 35,000 clones, about 92% of which appear only once. Antigens for these TCRs are unknown. The sequences come from PBMCs, collected from a glioma patient whose treatment included an IDH1 peptide vaccine. All receptors come from a man aged 35-49 years with glioma. Both conserved end residues are part of each CDR3. The order of the fields is D gene, V gene, J gene, clone size, CDR3 protein, CDR3 DNA. The D gene is left open where the match is weak. Not every row has a clone size; where given, it reads once, few, many or a size class.

D: TRBD2
V: TRBV4-1
J: TRBJ2-3
size: once
CDR3: CASSLLAGGLTDTQYF
DNA: TGCGCCAGCAGCCTACTAGCGGGGGGGCTCACAGATACGCAGTATTTT

D: TRBD2
V: TRBV5-6
J: TRBJ2-5
size: NA
CDR3: CASSLGTSGYEQYF
DNA: TGTGCCAGCAGCTTGGGGACTAGCGGTTATGAGCAGTACTTC

D: NA
V: TRBV4-2
J: TRBJ1-6
size: NA
CDR3: CASSRAGVSSPLHF
DNA: TGTGCCAGCAGCCGAGCAGGGGTAAGTTCACCCCTCCACTTT

D: NA
V: TRBV28
J: TRBJ1-5
size: NA
CDR3: CASSFGGFYQPQHF
DNA: TGTGCCAGCAGTTTCGGCGGGTTCTATCAGCCCCAGCATTTT

D: NA
V: TRBV27
J: TRBJ1-2
size: NA
CDR3: CASRGGRIGGYTF
DNA: TGTGCCAGCAGGGGGGGGAGGATTGGTGGCTACACCTTC

D: TRBD1
V: TRBV30
J: TRBJ1-3
size: NA
CDR3: CAWSQGAGNTIYF
DNA: TGTGCCTGGAGTCAGGGGGCTGGAAACACCATATATTTT

D: TRBD1
V: TRBV29-1
J: TRBJ2-5
size: once
CDR3: CSVDGQGVETQYF
DNA: TGCAGCGTTGACGGTCAGGGGGTCGAGACCCAGTACTTC

D: TRBD2
V: TRBV4-2
J: TRBJ2-5
size: NA
CDR3: CASSPATSGGRYQETQYF
DNA: TGTGCCAGCAGCCCGGCGACTAGCGGGGGCCGGTACCAAGAGACCCAGTACTTC

D: TRBD2
V: TRBV7-2
J: TRBJ2-7
size: NA
CDR3: CASSSVGLAMNEQYF
DNA: TGTGCCAGCAGTTCAGTCGGACTAGCAATGAACGAGCAGTACTTC

D: NA
V: TRBV7-6
J: TRBJ2-3
size: NA
CDR3: CASSHPGGSDTQYF
DNA: TGTGCCAGCAGCCATCCCGGGGGTTCAGATACGCAGTATTTT